One and the same sample provided the 2 T cell receptor beta chains below, sequenced in a study of CD8+CD57+ T cells in acquired aplastic anemia. By flow cytometry, patients selected for sequencing had shown an expansion of CD8+CD57+ cells. Profiling of TCR beta VDJ combinations and CDR3 sequences used genomic DNA as template. TCRdb independently ran MiXCR on the reads; one entry per CDR3 protein. This table holds under 350,000 distinct CDR3 sequences, 45% to 65% found once. The source material was sorted CD4+, CD8+, or CD8+CD57+ T cells (not recorded which) from PBMCs. All receptors derive from a human donor with aplastic anemia.

The rearrangement joins TRBV5-1 to TRBJ2-7; 13 nucleotides line up with TRBD2. CDR1 is SGHRS, CDR2 YFSETQ, per germline. V lost 2 bases, J lost 5 bases, and 10 bases stayed unmatched. The CDR3 is 17 residues long. CDR3 region: CASSFGTFGLAGDEQYF. The CDR3 DNA follows: TGCGCCAGCAGCTTTGGTACCTTCGGACTAGCGGGGGACGAGCAGTACTTC.

This clonotype was seen repeatedly, ten times or more. The genes are TRBV9 and TRBJ2-2; TRBD1 agrees at 10 bases. After removal of 0 bases from V and 6 bases from J, the junction contained 2 bases not matched to a gene. The CDR3 runs to 15 residues. Germline lookup yields CDR1 SGDLS and CDR2 YYNGEE. The CDR3 DNA is TGTGCCAGCAGCGTAGGACAGGGGGCATCCGGGGAGCTGTTTTTT. Translation: CASSVGQGASGELFF. Based on the CDR3 plus reference TRBV9 and TRBJ2-2, the full variable domain is DSGVTQTPKHLITATGQRVTLRCSPRSGDLSVYWYQQSLDQGLQFLIQYYNGEERAKGNILERFSAQQFPDLHSELNLSSLELGDSALYFCASSVGQGASGELFFGEGSRLTVL.